One and the same sample provided the 2 T cell receptor beta chains below, sequenced in a study of radiotherapy plus CTLA-4 blockade in lung cancer. Method: immunoSEQ multiplex PCR; TCRdb's copy keeps in-frame clones and lacks some. The profile shows about 36,000 clones, roughly 72% of them singletons. The sequencing here drew on peripheral blood, taken from a patient treated with radiotherapy plus ipilimumab. The receptor set was obtained from a human donor with non-small cell lung cancer who had stable disease on radiotherapy plus ipilimumab.

V usage is TRBV15 and J usage is TRBJ2-6; D is possibly TRBD1 (6 bases). Germline lookup yields CDR1 LNHNV and CDR2 YYDKDF (reference sequence). V dropped 5 bases and J dropped 0 bases, with 14 bases sitting between them. CDR3 length: 17 amino acids. Here the CDR3 DNA reads TGTGCCACCAGCGCTCCTACAGGGCGCTCTGGGGCCAACGTCCTGACTTTC. It is translated as CATSAPTGRSGANVLTF.

This clone has just a few counts. The chain carries TRBV7-9 and TRBJ2-5; D unclear. The CDR3 length is 13 residues. The germline V gene has CDR1 SEHNR and CDR2 FQNEAQ (reference sequence). V was pared by 2 bases and J by 7 bases, with 11 bases between. In DNA, the CDR3 is TGTGCCAGCAGCTTAAGCGATCCGGGGACCCAGTACTTC. Translation gives CASSLSDPGTQYF.